This entry is about one T cell receptor (beta chain). V lost 2 bases and J lost 6, with 11 bases in between. The CDR3 sequence is 14 residues long. Germline CDR1 reads KGHSH; CDR2 reads LQKENI. These data belong to a study of blood T cell repertoires in COVID-19. How the authors handled the data: Reference gene primer amplification gave estimated nucleated cell counts. Here immunoSEQ multiplex PCR was the method, and the copy in TCRdb shows in-frame clones only, minus some. The DNA gave D and trimming, while V, J and clone size come from that table. Of 200,000 to 250,000 clones detected, 80% to 90% appear once; the ten largest clones hold around 4%. In terms of age and location, participants ranged from roughly 18 to 90 years and lived in about two dozen US areas.

The material sequenced was PBMCs or T cells enriched from blood (not recorded which). This receptor was taken from a woman in her 30s who had recovered from COVID-19. The rearrangement joins TRBV18 to TRBJ1-5, with unresolved D. Here the CDR3 reads CASSPGPHTQPQHF. CDR3 bases: TGTGCCAGCTCACCAGGTCCCCACACTCAGCCCCAGCATTTT.